This TCR beta chain was sequenced for a study of tumor-infiltrating lymphocytes in primary liver carcinoma. About the study: The neoplasms were of stage T1-T3 N0M0, with dimensions of 4.2 to 10 cm across.

The roughly 17-32 mg bulk tissue piece was not sorted before simultaneous RNA and DNA extraction. Separate regions, five per tumor, were sampled. Germline CDR1 reads SGHNT; CDR2 reads YENEEA. CDR3 length: 14 residues. This clonotype was counted a few times. Its cognate antigen is unknown. The junction departs from germline at one end; a sequencing error may be responsible. With about 470 ng total RNA as template and a constant-region primer, TCR beta cDNA was made. Investigators got TCR beta libraries out of three nested multiplex PCR rounds, done with slightly modified ARM-PCR. Two initial PCR rounds of about 10 cycles each paired TRBV1-TRBV30 forward primers with a C-beta reverse primer. TCRdb reprocessed the multiplex PCR reads with MiXCR, giving one entry per CDR3 protein. Among 60,000 to 90,000 distinct CDR3 sequences listed, almost 70% were seen once. Whole-study findings and limits: Tumor specimens were characterized by a significantly higher top-250-clone fraction than blood (p = 0.039). The study found only about 7-24% of top clones in all five tumor regions.

Sequencing was performed on liver tumor tissue from sampling region 4. As to subset: tumor region T4, right-lateral pole. The chain links TRBV11-3 to TRBJ2-1; D not certain. This clonotype was obtained from a man in his forties with primary liver carcinoma and hepatitis B virus infection. The CDR3 nucleotides read TGTGCTAGCAGCTCCCCCGGGCCAATAAATGAGGAGTTCTTC. Its protein product is CASSSPGPINEEFF.